The sequence of this TCR beta chain was determined in a study of intratumoral heterogeneity in liver cancer. The study in broad terms: In the full roughly 14-patient cohort, the median age was roughly 63 years and the majority of patients were male. RNA-seq, DNA sequencing, TCR-seq and SNP array data from multiple regions of hepatocellular carcinoma specimens were combined in the study to investigate intratumor heterogeneity. The overall cohort comprised around 72 multiregional samples from approximately 14 HCC patients, with some 50 tumoral and approximately 20 adjacent nontumoral regions. What the work shows at the level of the full study, not this receptor alone: The authors noted a relatively low number of patients and under-sampled tumor-infiltrating lymphocyte representation as limitations.

Using the immunoSEQ assay, the TCR beta chain CDR3 regions were sequenced from genomic DNA. Rearranged VDJ segments were amplified with primers annealing to V and J segments. The original pipeline was this. The ImmunoSeq Analyzer software was used to compute clonality and richness metrics. Differentially abundant clones between regions were identified using Fisher's exact test plus a beta-binomial method for added stringency. TCRdb re-hosts the immuneACCESS table, in-frame sequences only. Its copies lack some clones; in the studies checked, an unresolved V gene accounts for under half of them, and the cause for the rest is not known. The V and J calls and clone size are taken from that table; D and trimming were inferred from the DNA. This sample gives about 20,000 clones in total; just under 75% of them show up just once. The ten largest clonotypes hold about a sixth of the sample. In its sample, this clone was seen once. Its recognized antigen is unknown. No clone much larger than this one lies a single base away; base qualities are absent.

Every patient had early-stage hepatocellular carcinoma and received no therapy prior to surgical resection. Sampled areas lacked macroscopic evidence of necrosis or hemorrhage. TCR sequencing (ImmunoSeq) was performed on multiple regions from a couple of patients. Frozen resection tissue samples were collected at least 1 cm apart from each other. The N label marked samples taken from nontumoral liver tissue adjacent to the tumor. Genomic DNA was extracted from bulk tissue using the DNeasy blood and tissue kit. Here the sequenced sample was tumor-adjacent normal tissue, taken before any cancer treatment. The receptor was derived from a woman in her sixties or seventies with hepatocellular carcinoma.

CDR3 region: CASSNSEGGPGETQYF. In nucleotides, the sequence is TGTGCCAGTAGTAATTCTGAGGGCGGCCCGGGGGAGACCCAGTACTTC. The chain is encoded by TRBV19 joined to TRBJ2-5; the D gene is perhaps TRBD2, on 5 matching bases. V is pared back by 4 bases and J by 5 bases, with 20 bases lying between the germline termini. The germline V gene (reference sequence) provides CDR1 LNHDA and CDR2 SQIVND. The CDR3 holds 16 amino acids from the cysteine to the phenylalanine. Only CDR3 DNA remains: 48 bases, in frame from the first base. The reference TRBV19 and TRBJ2-5 proteins fill in what lies around the CDR3, so the full variable domain reads DGGITQSPKYLFRKEGQNVTLSCEQNLNHDAMYWYRQDPGQGLRLIYYSQIVNDFQKGDIAEGYSVSREKKESFPLTVTSAQKNPTAFYLCASSNSEGGPGETQYFGPGTRLLVL.